The 8 T cell receptor beta chains below were found in one sample sequenced in a study of blood T cell repertoires in COVID-19. The method was immunoSEQ multiplex PCR; TCRdb's version includes in-frame clones alone and lacks a portion of them. The data contain roughly 250,000 clones, 88% of them singletons. Sequencing input: PBMCs or T cells enriched from blood (not recorded which). Receptors were obtained from a woman aged 45 to 65 who had recovered from COVID-19.

The CDR3 spells CASSGRLAGGPYNEQFF. The DNA for the CDR3 is TGTGCCAGCAGCGGAAGACTAGCGGGAGGGCCCTACAATGAGCAGTTCTTC. This chain links TRBV7-8 with TRBJ2-1, with 14 bases that match TRBD2. Germline V CDR1 and CDR2: SGHVS, FQNEAQ. Trimming removed 5 bases from V and 2 bases from J; junction bases left unmatched: 5. The CDR3 covers 17 residues. The complete variable domain, with remaining parts taken from reference TRBV7-8 and TRBJ2-1, reads GAGVSQSPRYKVAKRGQDVALRCDPISGHVSLFWYQQALGQGPEFLTYFQNEAQLDKSGLPSDRFFAERPEGSVSTLKIQRTQQEDSAVYLCASSGRLAGGPYNEQFFGPGTRLTVL.

CDR3 nucleotide sequence: TGTGCCAGCAGCTTAGAGGACAGGGGCCCTAACTCCTATAATTCACCCCTCCACTTT. Residues: CASSLEDRGPNSYNSPLHF. This chain uses TRBV7-9 with TRBJ1-6, with TRBD1 matching 9 bases. The CDR3 is 19 residues long. The V segment lost 1 base and the J segment 0 bases; nucleotides outside the gene matches: 7. The germline V gene has CDR1 SEHNR and CDR2 FQNEAQ (reference sequence).

This chain joins TRBV9 and TRBJ2-7, with a tentative D call TRBD2 (6 bases). V was trimmed by 3 bases and J by 9 bases, leaving 25 bases between them. CDR1 and CDR2 (germline): SGDLS, YYNGEE. The CDR3 is 16 amino acids. The CDR3 nucleotides read TGTGCCAGCAGCGACGCGGTTGGAGGGGAGAGGTTCGTGCAGTACTTC. Encoded protein: CASSDAVGGERFVQYF.

V is TRBV7-2 and J is TRBJ1-5, with a weak D call TRBD1 (6 bases). The germline V gene has CDR1 SGHTA and CDR2 FQGNSA. V lost 5 bases and J 0 bases, leaving 17 bases between the germline ends. This CDR3 is 17 amino acids long. CDR3 loop: CASSPTGTRYSNQPQHF. The CDR3 DNA is TGTGCCAGCAGCCCTACCGGGACAAGATATAGCAATCAGCCCCAGCATTTT.

The chain recombines TRBV14 with TRBJ2-6; the match to TRBD1 covers 9 bases. CDR1 is SGHDN, CDR2 FVKESK, per germline. This CDR3 comprises 18 residues. Trimming cost V 5 bases and J 0 bases; bases outside gene matches: 8. The CDR3 coding sequence is TGTGCCAGCAGCTTCGGGACAGGGATACTCTCTGGGGCCAACGTCCTGACTTTC. Its protein product is CASSFGTGILSGANVLTF.

This clone has more than one count but fewer than ten. The V and J genes are TRBV27 and TRBJ2-1; TRBD2 matches at 7 bases. The germline V gene has CDR1 MNHEY and CDR2 SMNVEV (reference sequence). With 5 bases clipped from V and 0 bases from J, the junction kept 7 bases outside the gene matches. This CDR3 has 16 residues. Here the CDR3 reads CASSQTGTISYNEQFF. The CDR3 bases are TGTGCCAGCAGTCAGACCGGGACTATCTCCTACAATGAGCAGTTCTTC.

The CDR3 nucleotides are TGTGCCAGCTCACCCGACGCTAGTAGTTCACCCCTCCACTTT. It encodes CASSPDASSSPLHF. The genes are TRBV18 and TRBJ1-6; unclear D gene. Deletions cut 3 bases from V and 9 bases from J, with 12 bases between. The CDR3 loop spans 14 amino acids. Germline V CDR1 and CDR2: KGHSH, LQKENI.

The genes are TRBV11-2 and TRBJ2-7; the match to TRBD2 covers 7 bases. Germline trimming cut 0 bases from V and 3 bases from J; bases unmatched to any gene: 5. This CDR3 is built from 15 residues. Germline-derived CDR1 and CDR2 are SGHAT and FQNNGV. The CDR3, as DNA: TGTGCCAGCAGCTTAGAAGCGGGGCAAAGCTACGAGCAGTACTTC. Its protein is CASSLEAGQSYEQYF. Full variable domain (rest looked up from reference TRBV11-2 and TRBJ2-7): EAGVAQSPRYKIIEKRQSVAFWCNPISGHATLYWYQQILGQGPKLLIQFQNNGVVDDSQLPKDRFSAERLKGVDSTLKIQPAKLEDSAVYLCASSLEAGQSYEQYFGPGTRLTVT.